The T cell receptor beta chain under discussion was sequenced for a study of early T cells in non-severe SARS-CoV-2 infection. TCRdb reanalysed the 5' RACE reads using MiXCR and keeps one entry per CDR3 protein. In the table there are some 61,000 distinct CDR3 sequences, less than 11% of which are singletons. CDR3 size: 14 residues. Per germline, CDR1 LGHDT and CDR2 YNNKEL (reference sequence). V lost 2 bases, J lost 7 bases, and 14 bases lay in between. The sequence came from an adult who was a healthcare worker with PCR-confirmed SARS-CoV-2 infection or an uninfected control (not recorded which). This chain joins TRBV3-1 and TRBJ1-2; D is unresolved. Source material: whole blood. The CDR3 is CASSQFPRQGGYTF. The DNA of the CDR3 is TGTGCCAGCAGCCAATTCCCCCGGCAAGGTGGCTACACCTTC.